This TCR beta chain was obtained from a study of shared clonotypes between healthy human individuals (dated by TCRdb to the early 2020s). Context from the whole study: The cohort included three men and a couple of women between 18 and 49 years of age. Different laboratories and diverse techniques were used to prepare libraries and sequence TCR repertoires, to increase sequencing depth and limit assay-specific biases. The study deeply sequenced blood TCR repertoires of about 5 healthy adults to estimate repertoire size and the extent of clonotype sharing between individuals. Leukapheresis yielded between about 0.9 and 9 billion PBMCs per donor. Per donor, three plates each were used for CD4 naive and CD4 memory, two for CD8 naive, and one for CD8 memory. The research as a whole found: Sampling was restricted to blood, and TCR repertoires in tissue are likely to differ from TCR repertoires in blood. Estimated clonotype richness was generally larger for naive than for memory subsets. Pairwise subsampling led to the expectation that sequencing depth would affect the degree of clonotype sharing among donors. When a few donors were compared, the shared fraction of clonotypes was about 5.4% for naive CD4, more than 3% for naive CD8, more than 2% for memory CD4, and less than 0.45% for memory CD8. Clonotypes shared by all four sorted-subset donors showed higher generation probabilities than non-shared clonotypes. Because the study included a small number of donors, the genetic and exposure-history diversity represented was limited. Even with the large sequencing depth, rarefaction of the sorted-subset datasets indicated that sequencing was incomplete.

The germline V gene encodes CDR1 SGHTA and CDR2 FQGTGA. The CDR3, from cysteine to phenylalanine, totals 15 residues. Left in the record is the CDR3 DNA by itself, 45 bases read in frame from the first base. V is clipped by 0 bases and J by 1 base, and the sequence between their germline boundaries is 7 bases long. TCR CDR3 regions were amplified from genomic DNA by multiplex PCR using the deep immunoSEQ assay. For each cell subset, the extracted genomic DNA was distributed evenly across all wells of several immunoSEQ 96-well plates, and each plate served as one replicate. For sorted subsets, each replicate PCR was loaded with approximately 0.2 ug genomic DNA, equivalent to 30,000 to 35,000 T cell genomes. Purified libraries were measured with a Qubit 3.0 fluorometer, size-checked on a Bioanalyzer 2100, and measured again with the KAPA Library Quantification kit. Each immunoSEQ 96-well plate was sequenced on its own single-read 150-cycle Illumina NextSeq 550 flow cell. Concerning the study's data processing: Because the immunoSEQ output included only junctional sequences and no quality scores, the filtering could not be the same as the filtering used for full-length reads. To assign V/J genes and CDR3, sequences were annotated using PyIR, a Python wrapper for IgBLAST v1.9, with IMGT germline references. Any read was removed if the V/J assignment was weak (E-value above 1e-6), the CDR3 was missing, or the read contained stop codons, out-of-frame junctions, or ambiguous translated residues. V3J clonotypes were defined as sequences sharing an identical inferred V gene, J gene, and CDR3 amino acid sequence. Percentage overlap between repertoires was calculated by dividing the number of shared unique clonotypes by the size of the smaller repertoire. Richness of each repertoire was evaluated using RTK rarefaction, the Chao1 estimator, and Recon v2.1 estimates of unobserved clonotypes. Generation probabilities were computed with OLGA for all TCRbeta clonotypes obtained by the gDNA method from a handful of donors. TCRdb carries this immuneACCESS record with in-frame sequences only. Its versions omit some clonotypes, under half of them owing to an unresolved V gene in the studies checked, with the rest unexplained. V, J and clone size reflect that table, while D and trimming were determined from the DNA. The sample yields 2 million to 2.5 million clones; 85% to 95% were counted once. Approximately 0.41% of the sample lies in the top ten.

Healthy HIV-negative adults with no recently reported acute infections or vaccinations were included as donors. Every donor was a Caucasian adult living in Nashville, Tennessee, USA. CD4+ T cells were enriched through magnetic negative selection, after which naive cells were positively selected on CD45RA and the remaining negative fraction served as the memory subset. Blood was collected by leukapheresis, and PBMCs were isolated by Ficoll-Histopaque density gradient centrifugation and then cryopreserved in liquid nitrogen vapor phase. Analytical flow cytometry was used to check the purity and quantity of each magnetically sorted T cell population. Genomic DNA was isolated from every sorted fraction and measured by UV absorbance on a Nanodrop 2000c. This clone was recorded only once. Its binding antigen is unknown. No much larger clone exists at a distance of one base, and base qualities are not known.

The TCR was taken from a man between 18 and 29 years old in good health. Some clones in this sample may be carry-over from other donors' samples. The sequenced sample was naive CD4+ T cells from PBMCs. This specimen's cell subset or site label, per the study, means: CD45RA+ positively selected. In this chain, TRBV7-3 is recombined with TRBJ2-1; no D gene can be assigned with confidence. The DNA sequence reads TGTGCCAGCAGCTTAACGTATGAGTCCTACAATGAGCAGTTCTTC. Its protein reads: CASSLTYESYNEQFF.